This entry features one TCR beta chain sequence. J lost 4 bases, V lost 8 bases, and 13 bases had no gene match. Germline CDR1 is WNHNN and CDR2 is SYGVQD (reference sequence). This CDR3 has 15 residues. This sample stems from a study of early stage breast cancer tumors. Profiled with immunoSEQ multiplex PCR; TCRdb holds only in-frame clones, not every one. The table lists about 53,000 clones, under 95% of them singletons, with approximately 5% in the top ten. The sequence came from a person between 65 and 79 years old with breast cancer. This chain connects TRBV10-1 to TRBJ2-7; 8 nucleotides match TRBD1. The sample taken for sequencing was blood. The CDR3 loop reads CASQVSTGAGYEQYF. CDR3 coding DNA: TGCGCCAGCCAGGTCTCGACAGGGGCGGGGTACGAGCAGTACTTC.